Listed here are 5 T cell receptor beta chains from one sample, sequenced in a study of cytomegalovirus exposure and HLA in healthy donors. The method was immunoSEQ multiplex PCR; TCRdb's version includes in-frame clones alone and lacks a portion of them. The sample carries hundreds of thousands of clones, roughly 90% recorded once. The source material was PBMCs. The receptors derive from a woman aged 18-29 years in good health and CMV-seronegative.

This chain connects TRBV29-1 to TRBJ2-3; 11 positions agree with TRBD1. The CDR3 totals 14 residues. Unmatched junction bases numbered 5, after V lost 6 bases and J lost 3 bases. From germline, CDR1 is SQVTM and CDR2 ANQGSEA. The CDR3 nucleotides are TGCAGCGTCCCGGGACAGGGGGGGACAGATACGCAGTATTTT. Translation gives CSVPGQGGTDTQYF.

The CDR3 DNA is TGCGCCACCCACCCTGGCGGCTCCTACAATGAGCAGTTCTTC. Translation gives CATHPGGSYNEQFF. J is TRBJ2-1 and V is TRBV5-1; D gene unclear. The CDR3 runs to 14 residues. Germline values: CDR1 SGHRS, CDR2 YFSETQ. V lost 9 bases and J 0 bases, leaving 13 bases between the germline ends. Complete variable domain (other parts from reference TRBV5-1 and TRBJ2-1): KAGVTQTPRYLIKTRGQQVTLSCSPISGHRSVSWYQQTPGQGLQFLFEYFSETQRNKGNFPGRFSGRQFSNSRSEMNVSTLELGDSALYLCATHPGGSYNEQFFGPGTRLTVL.

Only one count was recorded for this clone. The chain couples TRBV29-1 to TRBJ1-1; 8 bases agree with TRBD1. This CDR3 contains 14 residues. Germline V gene sequence: CDR1 SQVTM, CDR2 ANQGSEA. V trimming: 2 bases; J trimming: 5 bases; junction bases outside the gene matches: 7. The CDR3 spells CSVEQSGGGTEAFF. The CDR3 DNA reads as TGCAGCGTTGAACAGTCAGGGGGCGGAACTGAAGCTTTCTTT. The variable domain in full, completed from reference TRBV29-1 and TRBJ1-1, reads SAVISQKPSRDICQRGTSLTIQCQVDSQVTMMFWYRQQPGQSLTLIATANQGSEATYESGFVIDKFPISRPNLTFSTLTVSNMSPEDSSIYLCSVEQSGGGTEAFFGQGTRLTVV.

V is TRBV13 and J is TRBJ2-1; weak D call: TRBD1 (6 bases). V lost 10 bases and J lost 2, with 9 bases in between. Germline V lookup: CDR1 PRHDT, CDR2 FYEKMQ (reference sequence). CDR3 size: 12 residues. The CDR3 bases are TGTGCCACCGGGACACCCTACAATGAGCAGTTCTTC. Translation gives CATGTPYNEQFF.

The sample holds one count of this clone. The chain carries TRBV28 and TRBJ1-3; D may be TRBD1 (5 bases). The germline gives CDR1 MDHEN, CDR2 SYDVKM. The CDR3 sequence is 11 residues long. For the CDR3, the DNA is TGTGCGGCAGGGAGGGGAAACACCATATATTTT. It codes for CAAGRGNTIYF.